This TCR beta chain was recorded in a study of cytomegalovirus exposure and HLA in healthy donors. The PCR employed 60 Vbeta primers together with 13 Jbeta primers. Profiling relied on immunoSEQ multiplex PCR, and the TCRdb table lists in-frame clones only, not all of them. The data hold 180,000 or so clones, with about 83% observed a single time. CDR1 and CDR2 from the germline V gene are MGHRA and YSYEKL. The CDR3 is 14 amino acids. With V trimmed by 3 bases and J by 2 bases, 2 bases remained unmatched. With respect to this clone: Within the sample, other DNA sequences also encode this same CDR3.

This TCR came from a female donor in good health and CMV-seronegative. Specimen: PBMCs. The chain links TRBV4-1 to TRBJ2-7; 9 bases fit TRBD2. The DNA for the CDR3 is TGCGCCAGCAGCCAGGCGGGGGGGCCCTACGAGCAGTACTTC. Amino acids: CASSQAGGPYEQYF.